One and the same sample provided the 9 T cell receptor beta chains below, sequenced in a study of CD8+CD57+ T cells in acquired aplastic anemia. The sequenced patients had an expansion of CD8+CD57+ cells seen by flow cytometry. TCR beta VDJ combinations and CDR3 sequences were profiled from genomic DNA. TCRdb ran MiXCR on the reads and lists one entry per CDR3 protein. The repertoire holds approximately 160,000 distinct CDR3 sequences, with less than 50% as singletons. The sequenced material came from sorted CD4+, CD8+, or CD8+CD57+ T cells (not recorded which) from PBMCs. These TCRs come from a human donor with aplastic anemia.

The genes are TRBV20-1 and TRBJ2-5; tentative D call: TRBD1 (5 bases). The CDR3 loop spans 13 amino acids. Germline values: CDR1 DFQATT, CDR2 SNEGSKA (reference sequence). With 3 bases removed from V and 2 bases from J, the gap between germline ends came to 10 bases. CDR3 in amino acids: CSARGRDQETQYF. CDR3 bases: TGCAGTGCTAGGGGCAGGGATCAAGAGACCCAGTACTTC.

This clonotype was seen repeatedly, ten times or more. The chain uses TRBV12-3 or TRBV12-4 and TRBJ1-1; 7 bases fit TRBD1. The CDR3 runs to 16 residues. V trimming: 5 bases; J trimming: 5 bases; junction bases outside the gene matches: 14. CDR3 sequence: CASSRQGGGGGTEAFF. The CDR3, as DNA: TGTGCCAGCAGTCGACAGGGCGGTGGTGGAGGTACTGAAGCTTTCTTT.

This clonotype was picked up many times. This sequence joins TRBV12-3 or TRBV12-4 and TRBJ1-1; 8 nucleotides line up with TRBD1. The J segment lost 3 bases and the V segment lost 3 bases, leaving 0 bases of the junction unmatched. The CDR3 contains 13 residues. The CDR3 is CASSLTGDTEAFF. The CDR3 coding sequence is TGTGCCAGCAGTTTGACAGGGGACACTGAAGCTTTCTTT.

The chain is built from TRBV19 and TRBJ1-4; D is possibly TRBD1 (6 bases). The CDR3 spans 13 residues. V shed 3 bases and J shed 8 bases, with 10 bases lying between them. Germline assignment: CDR1 LNHDA and CDR2 SQIVND (reference sequence). In DNA form, the CDR3 reads TGTGCCAGTAGTATCCAGGGGAAGGAAAAACTGTTTTTT. The encoded protein is CASSIQGKEKLFF.

The CDR3 nucleotides read TGTGCCACCAGCAGAGATCGGGCAGGCGATACGCAGTATTTT. It codes for CATSRDRAGDTQYF. V is TRBV15 and J is TRBJ2-3; D is unclear. This CDR3 has 14 residues. V shed 0 bases and J shed 6 bases, with 10 bases lying between them. Germline assignment: CDR1 LNHNV and CDR2 YYDKDF (reference sequence).

The CDR3 region has the DNA TGCGCCAGCAGCCAGGATCCCTCAGGGGTTCAGTACGAGCAGTACTTC. Translating it yields CASSQDPSGVQYEQYF. V gene TRBV4-3 combines with J gene TRBJ2-7; a possible D gene is TRBD1 (6 bases). CDR3 length: 16 residues. Trimming took 3 bases from V and 4 from J, leaving 19 bases between them. CDR1 and CDR2 from the germline V gene are LGHNA and YSLEER.

The gene calls are TRBV29-1 and TRBJ1-5, with D possibly TRBD1 on 6 matching bases. CDR3 size: 12 residues. CDR1 is SQVTM, CDR2 ANQGSEA, per germline. Trimming stripped 6 bases from V and 4 bases from J, with 10 bases between. The CDR3 loop is CSVGQRNQPQHF. The CDR3 coding sequence is TGCAGCGTCGGACAGAGAAATCAGCCCCAGCATTTT.

This chain links TRBV10-3 with TRBJ2-7; unclear D gene. Germline V gene data show CDR1 as ENHRY and CDR2 as SYGVKD. This CDR3 has 15 residues. The germline V and J ends were trimmed by 3 bases and 1 base, with 13 bases remaining between them. The CDR3 nucleotides are TGTGCCATCAGTGATCTGGCGGAGACTTCCTACGAGCAGTACTTC. This codes for CAISDLAETSYEQYF.

Turning to this clonotype: This may be a read error: a much more frequent sequence differs by one nucleotide. The chain recombines TRBV10-1 with TRBJ2-5; D ambiguous. The germline V gene encodes CDR1 WNHNN and CDR2 SYGVQD (reference sequence). CDR3 length: 11 amino acids. The CDR3 region has the DNA TGTACCAGCAGTTATTTGGAGACCCAGTACTTC. As protein: CTSSYLETQYF.